The present T cell receptor (beta chain) was sequenced within a study of radiotherapy plus CTLA-4 blockade in lung cancer. Study-wide background: There were objective responses in 15% to 20% of patients, and roughly 33% had disease control. Study observations and caveats: With interferon-beta, early dynamics of blood T cell clones were reported to best predict response.

Clones were read by immunoSEQ multiplex PCR, and TCRdb kept only the in-frame ones, dropping some. Seen here are roughly 85,000 clones, approximately 86% observed once, and the top ten hold 16%. Concerning this clone itself: The antigen is unknown.

Ipilimumab-mediated CTLA-4 blockade plus focal radiation was given to patients having chemo-refractory metastatic non-small-cell lung cancer. The CDR3 contains 12 residues. With 5 bases removed from V and 8 bases from J, the gap between germline ends came to 9 bases. The germline V gene has CDR1 SGHVS and CDR2 FQNEAQ. The TCR comes from a human donor with non-small cell lung cancer that progressed on radiotherapy plus ipilimumab. The V and J genes are TRBV7-8 and TRBJ1-4; D gene uncertain. The starting material was peripheral blood, obtained from a patient treated with radiotherapy plus ipilimumab. The CDR3 DNA reads as TGTGCCAGCAGCCCGTATCAGGAAAAACTGTTTTTT. Amino acid sequence: CASSPYQEKLFF.